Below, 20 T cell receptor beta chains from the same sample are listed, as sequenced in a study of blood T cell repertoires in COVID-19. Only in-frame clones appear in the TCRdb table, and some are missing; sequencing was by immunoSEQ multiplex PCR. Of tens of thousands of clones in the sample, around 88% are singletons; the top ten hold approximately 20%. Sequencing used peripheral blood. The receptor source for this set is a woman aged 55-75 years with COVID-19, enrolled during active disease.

The CDR3 sequence is CASSFQGVNSPLHF. CDR3 in DNA: TGTGCCAGCAGCTTTCAGGGGGTTAATTCACCCCTCCACTTT. The chain has TRBV7-2 and TRBJ1-6; TRBD1 matches at 7 bases. CDR3 length equals 14 residues. V shed 3 bases and J 6 bases; nucleotides not matched to a gene: 2. Germline loops: CDR1 SGHTA, CDR2 FQGNSA.

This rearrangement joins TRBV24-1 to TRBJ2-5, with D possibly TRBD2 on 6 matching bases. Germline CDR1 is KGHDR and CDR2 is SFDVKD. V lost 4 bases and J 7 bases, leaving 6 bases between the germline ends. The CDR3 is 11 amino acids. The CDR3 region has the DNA TGTGCCACCAGTGAGGGGGGGACCCAGTACTTC. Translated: CATSEGGTQYF.

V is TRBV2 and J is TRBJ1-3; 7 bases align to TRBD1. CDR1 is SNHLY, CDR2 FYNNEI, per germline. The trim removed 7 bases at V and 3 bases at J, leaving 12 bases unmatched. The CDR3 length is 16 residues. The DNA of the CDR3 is TGTGCCAGCAATCGCCGGACAGGAGGGATTGGAAACACCATATATTTT. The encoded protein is CASNRRTGGIGNTIYF.

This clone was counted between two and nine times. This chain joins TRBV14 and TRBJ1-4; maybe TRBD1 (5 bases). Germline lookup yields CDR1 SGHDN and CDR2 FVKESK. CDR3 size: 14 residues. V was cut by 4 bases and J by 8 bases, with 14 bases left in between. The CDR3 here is CASSLYGGSEKLFF. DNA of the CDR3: TGTGCCAGCAGCCTATACGGGGGATCGGAAAAACTGTTTTTT.

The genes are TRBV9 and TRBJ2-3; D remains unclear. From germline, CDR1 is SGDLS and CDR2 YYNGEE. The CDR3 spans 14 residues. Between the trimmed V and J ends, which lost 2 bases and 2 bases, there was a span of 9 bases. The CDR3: CASSVYRSTDTQYF. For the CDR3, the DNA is TGTGCCAGCAGCGTCTATAGATCCACAGATACGCAGTATTTT.

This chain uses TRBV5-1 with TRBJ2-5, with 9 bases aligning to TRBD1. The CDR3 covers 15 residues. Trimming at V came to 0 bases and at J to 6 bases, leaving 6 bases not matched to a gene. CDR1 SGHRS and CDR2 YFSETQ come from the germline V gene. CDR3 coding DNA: TGCGCCAGCAGCTTGGGGGGGACAGGGTGGAAGACCCAGTACTTC. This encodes CASSLGGTGWKTQYF.

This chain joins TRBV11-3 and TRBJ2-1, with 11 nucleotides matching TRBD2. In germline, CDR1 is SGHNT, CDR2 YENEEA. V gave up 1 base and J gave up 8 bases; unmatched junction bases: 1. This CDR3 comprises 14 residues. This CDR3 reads CASSLGGLADEQFF. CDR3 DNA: TGTGCCAGCAGCTTAGGGGGACTAGCGGATGAGCAGTTCTTC.

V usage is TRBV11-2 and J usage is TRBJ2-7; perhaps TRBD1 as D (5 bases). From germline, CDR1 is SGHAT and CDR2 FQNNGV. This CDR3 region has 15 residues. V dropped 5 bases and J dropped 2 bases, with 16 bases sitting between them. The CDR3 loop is CASSARQNPTYEQYF. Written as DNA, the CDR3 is TGTGCCAGCAGCGCCCGACAGAACCCAACCTACGAGCAGTACTTC.

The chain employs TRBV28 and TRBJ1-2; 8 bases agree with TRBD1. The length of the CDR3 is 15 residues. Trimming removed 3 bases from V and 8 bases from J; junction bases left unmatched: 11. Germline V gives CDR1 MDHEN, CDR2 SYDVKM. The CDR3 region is CASSFPPGQEYGYTF. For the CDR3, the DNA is TGTGCCAGCAGTTTTCCCCCGGGACAGGAGTACGGCTACACCTTC.

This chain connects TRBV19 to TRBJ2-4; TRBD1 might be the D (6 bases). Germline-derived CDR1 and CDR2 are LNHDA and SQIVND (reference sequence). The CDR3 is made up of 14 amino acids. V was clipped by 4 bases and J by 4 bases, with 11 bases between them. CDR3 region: CASSNPGEKNIQYF. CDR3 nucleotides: TGTGCCAGTAGTAATCCAGGGGAAAAAAACATTCAGTACTTC.

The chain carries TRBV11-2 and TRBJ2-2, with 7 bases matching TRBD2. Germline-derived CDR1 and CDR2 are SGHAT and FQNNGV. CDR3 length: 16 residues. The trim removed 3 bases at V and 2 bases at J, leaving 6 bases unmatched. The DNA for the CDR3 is TGTGCCAGCAGCTTTGAGCGGGGAGGTAACACCGGGGAGCTGTTTTTT. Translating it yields CASSFERGGNTGELFF.

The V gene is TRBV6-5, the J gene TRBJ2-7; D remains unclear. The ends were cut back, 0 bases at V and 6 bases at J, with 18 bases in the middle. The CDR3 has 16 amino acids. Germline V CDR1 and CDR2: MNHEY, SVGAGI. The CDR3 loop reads CASSYSRGTRSLEQYF. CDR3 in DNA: TGTGCCAGCAGTTACTCGAGAGGTACACGAAGCCTCGAGCAGTACTTC.

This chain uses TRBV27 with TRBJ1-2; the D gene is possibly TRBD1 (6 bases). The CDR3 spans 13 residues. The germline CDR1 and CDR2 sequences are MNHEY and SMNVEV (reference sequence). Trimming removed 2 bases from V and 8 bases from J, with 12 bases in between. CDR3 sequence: CASSLPAGVGYTF. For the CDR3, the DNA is TGTGCCAGCAGTTTACCGGCAGGGGTGGGCTACACCTTC.

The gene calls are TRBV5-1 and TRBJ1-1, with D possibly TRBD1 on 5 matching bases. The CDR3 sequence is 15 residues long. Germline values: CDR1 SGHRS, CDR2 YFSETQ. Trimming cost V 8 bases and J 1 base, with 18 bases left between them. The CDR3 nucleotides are TGCGCCAGTAAGTCCGTATCGGGGGGGAACACTGAAGCTTTCTTT. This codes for CASKSVSGGNTEAFF.

The CDR3 spells CARDPGLEDQYF. For the CDR3, the DNA is TGTGCCAGGGATCCGGGACTAGAGGACCAGTACTTC. The V and J genes are TRBV19 and TRBJ2-5, with 8 bases that match TRBD2. V shed 9 bases and J 10 bases; nucleotides not matched to a gene: 10. Germline CDR1 and CDR2: LNHDA and SQIVND (reference sequence). The CDR3 has 12 residues.

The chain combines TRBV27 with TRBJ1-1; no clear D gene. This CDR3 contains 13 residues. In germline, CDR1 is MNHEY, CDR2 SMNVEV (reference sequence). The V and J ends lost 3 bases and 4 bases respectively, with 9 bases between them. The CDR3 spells CASSFREGTEAFF. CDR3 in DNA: TGTGCCAGCAGTTTCCGGGAAGGCACTGAAGCTTTCTTT.

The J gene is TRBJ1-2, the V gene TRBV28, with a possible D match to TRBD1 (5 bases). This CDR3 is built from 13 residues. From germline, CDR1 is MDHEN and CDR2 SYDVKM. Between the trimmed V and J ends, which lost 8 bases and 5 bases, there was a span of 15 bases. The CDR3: CASSRAGLYGYTF. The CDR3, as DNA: TGTGCCAGCTCACGGGCGGGGCTTTATGGCTACACCTTC.

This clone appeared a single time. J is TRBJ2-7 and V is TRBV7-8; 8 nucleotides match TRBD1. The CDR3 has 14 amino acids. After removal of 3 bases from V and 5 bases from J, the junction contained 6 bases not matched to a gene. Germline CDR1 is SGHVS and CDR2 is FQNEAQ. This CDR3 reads CASSFSDRGHEQYF. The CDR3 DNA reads TGTGCCAGCAGCTTCAGCGACAGGGGTCACGAGCAGTACTTC.

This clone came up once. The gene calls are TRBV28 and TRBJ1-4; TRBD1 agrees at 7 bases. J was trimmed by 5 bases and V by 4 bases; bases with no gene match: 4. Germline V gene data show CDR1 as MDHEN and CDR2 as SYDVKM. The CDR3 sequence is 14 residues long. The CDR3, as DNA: TGTGCCAGCAGTTCTGGGACAGTGAATGAAAAACTGTTTTTT. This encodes CASSSGTVNEKLFF.

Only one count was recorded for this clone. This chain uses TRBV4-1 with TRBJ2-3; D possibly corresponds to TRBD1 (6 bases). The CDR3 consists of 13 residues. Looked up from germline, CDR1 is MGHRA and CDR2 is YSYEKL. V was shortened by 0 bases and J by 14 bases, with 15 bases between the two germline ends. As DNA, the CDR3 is TGCGCCAGCAGCCAAGAATCCAGCAGGGGTGGGTATTTT. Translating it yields CASSQESSRGGYF.